This is a list of T cell receptor beta chains from one sample in a study of cytomegalovirus exposure and HLA in healthy donors. Libraries were prepared by immunoSEQ multiplex PCR; TCRdb keeps only in-frame clonotypes and omits some of them. The listing contains tens of thousands of clones. Sequenced input: PBMCs. The receptors derive from a woman aged 30 to 39 in good health and CMV-seropositive. Both conserved end residues are part of each CDR3. The D gene is left open where the match is weak.

v_gene,j_gene,d_gene,CDR3aa
TRBV30,TRBJ1-4,NA,CAWSVQSNEKLFF
TRBV29-1,TRBJ1-1,TRBD1,CSGAGQLNTEAFF
TRBV7-8,TRBJ1-1,TRBD1,CASSQTGGGSTEAFF
TRBV15,TRBJ2-3,TRBD2,CATSRRTSGDPTDTQYF
TRBV10-2,TRBJ1-1,NA,CASSESRGFAFF
TRBV27,TRBJ2-7,TRBD1,CASSSHLDRAHKYF
TRBV7-8,TRBJ1-2,NA,CASSPTGYPGYTF
TRBV6-1,TRBJ1-5,NA,CASTPRGDQPQHF
TRBV2,TRBJ1-1,NA,CASSVMGRVTEAFF
TRBV30,TRBJ2-7,NA,CAWSPDRSYEQYF
TRBV28,TRBJ1-2,TRBD1,CASSTQTGSNYGYTF
TRBV7-2,TRBJ2-1,TRBD2,CASSSPGGPVSDEQFF
TRBV28,TRBJ2-1,NA,CASSNAFDKTGQNEQFF
TRBV5-1,TRBJ1-6,TRBD1,CASSSDRGLTPLHF
TRBV19,TRBJ1-2,TRBD1,CASSPAQGAGYTF
TRBV6-1,TRBJ1-6,NA,CASSGNRVRSPLHF
TRBV6-4,TRBJ1-2,TRBD1,CASSPRQGGTNYGYTF
TRBV6-5,TRBJ2-1,NA,CASSLFLRGPNEQFF
TRBV5-4,TRBJ1-2,TRBD1,CASSLTGAGVGYTF
TRBV4-1,TRBJ2-6,TRBD1,CASSQGTGSSGANVLTF
TRBV7-2,TRBJ2-5,TRBD2,CASSISGGAGQETQYF
TRBV6-5,TRBJ2-1,TRBD1,CASSIDRARANEQFF
TRBV7-2,TRBJ2-1,TRBD2,CASTVAGGQYNEQFF
TRBV5-6,TRBJ1-6,TRBD1,CASSIDRGNSPLHF
TRBV5-1,TRBJ2-7,TRBD2,CASSFGGGVYEQYF
TRBV29-1,TRBJ2-7,NA,CSVLVSSQGEQYF
TRBV19,TRBJ1-2,NA,CAIIGPYGYTF
TRBV30,TRBJ1-6,NA,CAWSSQTYSPLHF
TRBV2,TRBJ1-5,NA,CASSITGSEGNQPQHF
TRBV5-4,TRBJ2-5,TRBD1,CASRTGARGRETQYF
TRBV7-9,TRBJ2-1,TRBD2,CASSSTSGRGNEQFF
TRBV6-5,TRBJ2-2,NA,CASSYSGLSGTGELFF